This TCR beta chain was profiled in a study of control samples from healthy donors and cancer patients. CDR3 length equals 17 residues. Trimming took off 0 bases at V and 0 bases at J, with 12 bases between the two ends. Germline loops: CDR1 SGHVS, CDR2 FQNEAQ. TCRdb's table, derived via immunoSEQ multiplex PCR, lists solely in-frame clones and lacks some. The table includes under 450,000 clones, about nine tenths detected once. The sequence was obtained from a man aged 35 to 55 with head and neck cancer. This chain uses TRBV7-8 with TRBJ1-3; TRBD1 is a possible D gene (5 bases). Sequencing was carried out using PBMCs. CDR3 nucleotide sequence: TGTGCCAGCAGCTTAGCGTTGCGGGGGGGCTCTGGAAACACCATATATTTT. Its translation: CASSLALRGGSGNTIYF.